These T cell receptor beta chains were read from a single sample in a study of OX40 agonist ivuxolimab in advanced cancers. Clones were sequenced by immunoSEQ multiplex PCR, and TCRdb holds only the in-frame ones, with some missing. Of fewer than 80,000 clones in the sample, roughly four fifths were seen once. Sequenced here: CD4+ or CD8+ T cells sorted from blood, sampled in a trial of the OX40 agonist ivuxolimab. These receptors were obtained from an adult with an advanced solid tumor such as melanoma, head and neck, liver or kidney cancer. Each CDR3 is given with its conserved first and last residue. Each record gives: J gene, D gene, V gene, clone size, CDR3 protein, CDR3 DNA. D genes are given only for firm matches. Not all rows give a size; the values are once, few, many and, for expanded clones, a class.

J: TRBJ2-5; D: TRBD2; V: TRBV5-1; size: NA; CDR3: CASSLSGDQETQYF; DNA: TGCGCCAGCAGCTTGAGCGGGGACCAAGAGACCCAGTACTTC
J: TRBJ2-2; D: TRBD2; V: TRBV7-9; size: NA; CDR3: CASSFGSGGPGGELFF; DNA: TGTGCCAGCAGCTTTGGTAGCGGGGGCCCGGGCGGGGAGCTGTTTTTT
J: TRBJ1-3; D: TRBD1; V: TRBV4-3; size: NA; CDR3: CASSSWDRGGGNTIYF; DNA: TGCGCCAGCAGCTCATGGGACAGGGGAGGTGGAAACACCATATATTTT
J: TRBJ2-1; D: NA; V: TRBV10-3; size: NA; CDR3: CAISEWYNEQFF; DNA: TGTGCCATCAGTGAGTGGTACAATGAGCAGTTCTTC
J: TRBJ1-2; D: NA; V: TRBV5-4; size: NA; CDR3: CASSPGGDLTNYGYTF; DNA: TGTGCCAGCAGCCCCGGAGGGGACCTCACTAACTATGGCTACACCTTC
J: TRBJ1-2; D: NA; V: TRBV27; size: NA; CDR3: CASSLSEGRKGYTF; DNA: TGTGCCAGCAGCCTATCAGAGGGGAGGAAAGGCTACACCTTC
J: TRBJ1-3; D: NA; V: TRBV5-1; size: once; CDR3: CASGLEGNTIYF; DNA: TGCGCCAGCGGGTTGGAGGGAAACACCATATATTTT
J: TRBJ1-6; D: TRBD1; V: TRBV28; size: NA; CDR3: CASSLPRQGGSPLHF; DNA: TGTGCCAGCAGTTTACCCCGACAGGGCGGCTCACCCCTCCACTTT
J: TRBJ2-2; D: NA; V: TRBV4-2; size: once; CDR3: CASSQDFGRGQTGELFF; DNA: TGTGCCAGCAGCCAAGATTTCGGTCGAGGGCAAACCGGGGAGCTGTTTTTT
J: TRBJ2-5; D: TRBD2; V: TRBV14; size: once; CDR3: CASSPGLAGKETQYF; DNA: TGTGCCAGCAGCCCGGGACTAGCGGGGAAAGAGACCCAGTACTTC
J: TRBJ2-7; D: NA; V: TRBV14; size: NA; CDR3: CASSQQGRIDEQYF; DNA: TGTGCCAGCAGCCAACAGGGACGAATCGACGAGCAGTACTTC
J: TRBJ1-5; D: NA; V: TRBV7-2; size: NA; CDR3: CASSFRGGQPQHF; DNA: TGTGCCAGCAGCTTCAGGGGAGGGCAGCCCCAGCATTTT
J: TRBJ2-3; D: NA; V: TRBV2; size: NA; CDR3: CASKTRVGGTDTQYF; DNA: TGTGCCAGCAAAACCAGGGTCGGGGGCACAGATACGCAGTATTTT
J: TRBJ1-6; D: NA; V: TRBV5-1; size: NA; CDR3: CARTDIIHSPLHF; DNA: TGCGCCAGAACCGATATCATTCACTCACCCCTCCACTTT
J: TRBJ2-7; D: NA; V: TRBV6-5; size: NA; CDR3: CASSFRAPSSYEQYF; DNA: TGTGCCAGCAGTTTTCGGGCCCCCAGCTCCTACGAGCAGTACTTC
J: TRBJ1-2; D: NA; V: TRBV7-2; size: NA; CDR3: CASSSNRDYGYTF; DNA: TGTGCCAGCAGCTCGAACAGGGACTATGGCTACACCTTC
J: TRBJ2-7; D: NA; V: TRBV5-3; size: NA; CDR3: CARSPEGYEQYF; DNA: TGTGCCAGAAGCCCTGAGGGCTACGAGCAGTACTTC
J: TRBJ2-7; D: TRBD1; V: TRBV30; size: NA; CDR3: CACGGQGLSAYEQYF; DNA: TGTGCCTGCGGGGGACAGGGGCTCTCCGCCTACGAGCAGTACTTC
J: TRBJ2-1; D: TRBD1; V: TRBV14; size: few; CDR3: CASSLLRAGGADEQFF; DNA: TGTGCCAGCAGCCTACTCCGGGCAGGGGGCGCGGATGAGCAGTTCTTC
J: TRBJ2-5; D: NA; V: TRBV7-6; size: NA; CDR3: CASSLTFQETQYF; DNA: TGTGCCAGCAGCTTAACCTTCCAAGAGACCCAGTACTTC
J: TRBJ1-4; D: NA; V: TRBV7-2; size: NA; CDR3: CASSLGQGFEKLFF; DNA: TGTGCCAGCAGCTTAGGGCAGGGTTTCGAAAAACTGTTTTTT
J: TRBJ2-7; D: TRBD2; V: TRBV5-1; size: NA; CDR3: CASREGVYEQYF; DNA: TGCGCCAGCCGGGAGGGGGTCTACGAGCAGTACTTC
J: TRBJ1-6; D: TRBD1; V: TRBV12-5; size: few; CDR3: CASGYRGGDSPLHF; DNA: TGTGCTAGTGGTTACAGGGGAGGGGATTCACCCCTCCACTTT
J: TRBJ2-2; D: TRBD1; V: TRBV5-1; size: once; CDR3: CASSPPGQGARELFF; DNA: TGCGCCAGCAGCCCCCCGGGACAGGGGGCCCGGGAGCTGTTTTTT
J: TRBJ2-7; D: TRBD1; V: TRBV28; size: NA; CDR3: CASRGQFHEQYF; DNA: TGTGCCAGCAGGGGACAGTTCCACGAGCAGTACTTC
J: TRBJ1-1; D: NA; V: TRBV7-2; size: NA; CDR3: CASTSSLNTEAFF; DNA: TGTGCCAGCACCTCTAGTCTGAACACTGAAGCTTTCTTT
J: TRBJ2-5; D: TRBD1; V: TRBV30; size: once; CDR3: CAWRVGTGGLETQYF; DNA: TGTGCCTGGAGGGTCGGGACAGGGGGATTGGAGACCCAGTACTTC
J: TRBJ1-5; D: NA; V: TRBV19; size: NA; CDR3: CASSGVATNQPQHF; DNA: TGTGCCAGTAGTGGGGTGGCCACCAATCAGCCCCAGCATTTT
J: TRBJ2-3; D: NA; V: TRBV2; size: NA; CDR3: CASSRQGGTDTQYF; DNA: TGTGCCAGCAGTCGACAGGGAGGGACAGATACGCAGTATTTT
J: TRBJ1-5; D: NA; V: TRBV15; size: NA; CDR3: CATSRHQGQPQHF; DNA: TGTGCCACCAGCAGACATCAGGGTCAGCCCCAGCATTTT
J: TRBJ1-4; D: NA; V: TRBV28; size: NA; CDR3: CASSLYGGSVSNEKLFF; DNA: TGTGCCAGCAGCCTGTACGGGGGAAGCGTTTCTAATGAAAAACTGTTTTTT
J: TRBJ1-3; D: NA; V: TRBV7-2; size: few; CDR3: CASSTRPGPTNTIYF; DNA: TGTGCCAGCAGCACCCGCCCGGGACCTACAAACACCATATATTTT
J: TRBJ1-5; D: NA; V: TRBV6-5; size: NA; CDR3: CASGEAGSFTAQHF; DNA: TGTGCCAGCGGTGAGGCAGGCAGTTTCACGGCCCAGCATTTT
J: TRBJ1-5; D: NA; V: TRBV11-3; size: once; CDR3: CASSWTVNQPQHF; DNA: TGTGCCAGCAGCTGGACGGTCAATCAGCCCCAGCATTTT
J: TRBJ1-5; D: NA; V: TRBV6-1; size: NA; CDR3: CASFREGDNQPQHF; DNA: TGTGCCAGCTTTCGGGAGGGGGACAATCAGCCCCAGCATTTT
J: TRBJ2-2; D: TRBD2; V: TRBV5-1; size: NA; CDR3: CASSLPAGGFNTGELFF; DNA: TGCGCCAGCAGCTTGCCAGCGGGGGGCTTCAACACCGGGGAGCTGTTTTTT